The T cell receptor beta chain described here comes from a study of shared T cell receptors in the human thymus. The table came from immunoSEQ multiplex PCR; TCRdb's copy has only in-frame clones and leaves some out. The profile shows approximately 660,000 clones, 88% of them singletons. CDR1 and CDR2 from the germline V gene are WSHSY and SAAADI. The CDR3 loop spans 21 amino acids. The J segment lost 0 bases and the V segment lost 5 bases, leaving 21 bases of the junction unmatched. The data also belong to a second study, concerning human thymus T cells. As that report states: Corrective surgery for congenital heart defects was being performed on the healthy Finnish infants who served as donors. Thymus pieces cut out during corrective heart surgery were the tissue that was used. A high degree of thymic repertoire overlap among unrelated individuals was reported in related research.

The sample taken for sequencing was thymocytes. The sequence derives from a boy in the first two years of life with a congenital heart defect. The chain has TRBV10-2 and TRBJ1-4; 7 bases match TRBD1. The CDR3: CASSNTPSRQGQGATNEKLFF. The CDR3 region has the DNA TGCGCCAGCAGTAACACCCCCTCCCGACAGGGCCAAGGGGCAACTAATGAAAAACTGTTTTTT.